This T cell receptor beta chain was captured by sequencing in a study of OX40 agonist ivuxolimab in advanced cancers. In terms of the full investigation: Ivuxolimab was a fully human IgG2 agonistic monoclonal antibody targeting the costimulatory receptor OX40 (CD134). Of the approximately 53 patients in dose escalation, approximately 20 had hepatocellular carcinoma, some 15 had melanoma, 9 had renal cell carcinoma and 9 had head and neck cancer. Three dose-escalation patients achieved partial responses, one with hepatocellular carcinoma and two with cutaneous melanoma. Peripheral TCRbeta sequencing was intended to test whether TCR sequence diversity was altered and clonal T-cell expansion was caused by ivuxolimab. Intravenous ivuxolimab was administered to patients every 2 weeks at six dose levels: 0.01, 0.1, 0.3, 1.5, 3 and 10 mg/kg. Patients were allowed to have had prior anti-PD-1, anti-PD-L1 or anti-CTLA-4 therapy, and around two fifths of the dose-escalation patients had been treated with checkpoint inhibitors. The monotherapy dose-escalation portion (N ≈ 56 patients) of the phase I ivuxolimab trial is reported in the paper. A male proportion of roughly 80% and a mean age of about 60 years, ranging from 23 to 79, were recorded for the dose-escalation cohort. Here is what the overall study found, with its caveats: Low levels of normalized T-cell clonal expansion were also seen in some patients who did not respond. In partial responders in the 0.1-3.0 mg/kg groups, normalized peripheral clonal expansion was found to be among the lowest, especially among CD8+ T cells. On average, CD8+ T cells showed more expanded clones than CD4+ T cells after ivuxolimab. Antigen specificity was not determined for the clonally expanded peripheral T cells. At doses from 0.1 to 3.0 mg/kg, clonal expansion was seen in both CD4+ and CD8+ blood T cells between baseline and week 6.

Patients with a history of autoimmune disease or receiving systemic immunosuppression were excluded from the trial. Peripheral blood for TCR sequencing was collected from all dose cohorts at baseline, on cycle 4 day 1, and on cycle 7 day 1. Samples came from an open-label, multicenter, first-in-human phase I dose-escalation trial of ivuxolimab. The trial enrolled adults with locally advanced or metastatic head and neck squamous cell, hepatocellular, melanoma or renal cell carcinoma. Before TCR sequencing, CD4+ and CD8+ T cells were separately sorted from peripheral blood. For sequencing of the TCRbeta CDR3 region, genomic DNA was extracted from the sorted cells. The immunoSEQ Assay was used to sequence the TCRbeta CDR3 regions. What TCRdb holds here is the immuneACCESS table cut down to in-frame rearrangements. Part of the clones is not present; checked against another copy, under half of the missing clones reflect an unresolved V gene, and the others are unexplained. In all, the sample holds roughly 90,000 clones, and 91% of those were seen once. Of the sample, about 8.5% falls within the top ten clones.

Concerning this clone itself: The antigen this receptor binds is unknown. No clone much larger than this one lies a single base away; base qualities are absent.

The trim is 6 bases for V and 3 bases for J, with a gap of 4 bases between the germline ends. Counted from cysteine to phenylalanine, this CDR3 has 11 amino acids. The sequence is cut down to CDR3 DNA, 33 bases in frame from base 1. CDR1 and CDR2 were assigned from the germline V gene (reference sequence) as MNHEY and SMNVEV. This TCR was recovered from an adult with an advanced solid tumor such as melanoma, head and neck, liver or kidney cancer. The receptor chain draws on TRBV27 and TRBJ2-3; the D gene is not confidently resolved. Specimen: CD4+ or CD8+ T cells sorted from blood, collected in a trial of the OX40 agonist ivuxolimab. The CDR3 protein: CASRWTDTQYF. The nucleotides read TGTGCCAGCAGGTGGACAGATACGCAGTATTTT.